A single sample is the source of the 30 T cell receptor beta chains below, sequenced in a study of blood T cell repertoires in COVID-19. TCRdb's copy holds only in-frame clones and misses some; the assay was immunoSEQ multiplex PCR. The sample consists of about 160,000 clones, about 88% of them appearing once. Sequencing input: peripheral blood. The receptors stem from a woman between 45 and 60 years old with COVID-19, enrolled during active disease.

The V gene is TRBV29-1, the J gene TRBJ2-7; TRBD2 is a possible D gene (6 bases). The CDR3 totals 13 residues. The V and J ends lost 7 bases and 2 bases respectively, with 15 bases between them. Looked up from germline, CDR1 is SQVTM and CDR2 is ANQGSEA. The CDR3 DNA sequence: TGCAGCGCCCTCGGGGGACTTGCCTACGAGCAGTACTTC. This gives the protein CSALGGLAYEQYF.

This rearrangement joins TRBV10-3 to TRBJ1-5; 7 bases match TRBD1. Trimming cost V 11 bases and J 0 bases; bases outside gene matches: 4. The CDR3 runs 13 residues. CDR1 ENHRY and CDR2 SYGVKD come from the germline V gene. CDR3 residues: CAVQGGSNQPQHF. CDR3 DNA sequence: TGTGCCGTCCAGGGGGGTAGCAATCAGCCCCAGCATTTT.

The chain couples TRBV24-1 to TRBJ2-5; 7 bases fit TRBD1. Germline V gives CDR1 KGHDR, CDR2 SFDVKD. V trimming: 1 base; J trimming: 2 bases; junction bases outside the gene matches: 21. CDR3 length equals 21 residues. The CDR3 here is CATSDFPSALRTGAIQETQYF. The CDR3 coding sequence is TGTGCCACCAGTGATTTCCCCTCAGCCCTCAGGACAGGCGCGATTCAAGAGACCCAGTACTTC.

J is TRBJ2-5 and V is TRBV5-1; 11 bases match TRBD2. The CDR3 extends over 16 amino acids. The V and J ends lost 4 bases and 2 bases, in that order; junction bases with no gene match: 7. The germline CDR1 and CDR2 sequences are SGHRS and YFSETQ. The CDR3 loop reads CASSRTSGGAQETQYF. CDR3 in DNA: TGCGCCAGCAGCAGAACTAGCGGGGGCGCTCAAGAGACCCAGTACTTC.

This chain connects TRBV19 to TRBJ2-3; a possible D gene is TRBD2 (6 bases). The CDR3 loop spans 15 amino acids. The germline V and J ends were trimmed by 1 base and 8 bases, with 16 bases remaining between them. Germline V gene data show CDR1 as LNHDA and CDR2 as SQIVND (reference sequence). Written as DNA, the CDR3 is TGTGCCAGTAGTATAGTTGGGACTCCATCCGGTACGCAGTATTTT. Translation: CASSIVGTPSGTQYF.

The genes are TRBV4-2 and TRBJ1-3, with D possibly matching TRBD1 (5 bases). The CDR3 totals 15 residues. Germline values: CDR1 LGHNA, CDR2 YNFKEQ. V was shortened by 1 base and J by 1 base, with 8 bases between the two germline ends. This CDR3 reads CASSQGQNSGNTIYF. CDR3 sequence (DNA): TGTGCCAGCAGCCAAGGACAGAATTCTGGAAACACCATATATTTT.

CDR3 DNA sequence: TGTGCCAGCAGTCAGGACACAACTAATGAAAAACTGTTTTTT. Translated, it gives CASSQDTTNEKLFF. This chain links TRBV7-9 with TRBJ1-4; D might be TRBD1 (5 bases). Trimming shortened V by 6 bases and J by 0 bases, and 8 bases separated the two germline ends. The CDR3 contains 14 residues. The germline V gene encodes CDR1 SEHNR and CDR2 FQNEAQ (reference sequence).

The chain has TRBV6-4 and TRBJ2-3; perhaps TRBD2 as D (6 bases). The CDR3 has 13 residues. Germline V gives CDR1 MRHNA, CDR2 SNTAGT. V shed 10 bases and J shed 0 bases, with 11 bases lying between them. CDR3 protein: CATGGLSTDTQYF. The DNA for the CDR3 is TGTGCCACCGGGGGTCTGAGCACAGATACGCAGTATTTT.

V usage is TRBV28 and J usage is TRBJ1-2; 9 bases line up with TRBD1. This CDR3 is 13 amino acids long. The junction had 3 bases not matched to a gene; V was cut back by 7 bases and J by 3 bases. Germline CDR1 and CDR2: MDHEN and SYDVKM. Written as DNA, the CDR3 is TGTGCCAGCACCGGACAGGGGCACTATGGCTACACCTTC. The encoded protein is CASTGQGHYGYTF.

The chain employs TRBV4-2 and TRBJ2-6, with D tentatively TRBD2 (5 bases). V was clipped by 0 bases and J by 0 bases, with 12 bases between them. The CDR3 is 18 amino acids. Germline values: CDR1 LGHNA, CDR2 YNFKEQ. CDR3 region: CASSQDAGLLSGANVLTF. DNA of the CDR3: TGTGCCAGCAGCCAAGATGCGGGTCTCCTCTCTGGGGCCAACGTCCTGACTTTC.

This chain uses TRBV7-9 with TRBJ2-3; D is possibly TRBD1 (6 bases). Germline CDR1 and CDR2: SEHNR and FQNEAQ (reference sequence). The CDR3 has 13 amino acids. Trimming took 6 bases from V and 5 from J, leaving 12 bases between them. The CDR3 protein is CASRLSGVDTQYF. As DNA, the CDR3 is TGTGCCAGCAGACTGTCAGGGGTAGATACGCAGTATTTT. Supplemented by reference TRBV7-9 and TRBJ2-3, the full variable domain reads DTGVSQNPRHKITKRGQNVTFRCDPISEHNRLYWYRQTLGQGPEFLTYFQNEAQLEKSRLLSDRFSAERPKGSFSTLEIQRTEQGDSAMYLCASRLSGVDTQYFGPGTRLTVL.

The rearrangement uses TRBV21-1 and TRBJ1-2. TRBV21-1 is flagged as a pseudogene. This CDR3 contains 13 residues. The DNA for the CDR3 is TGTGCCAGCAGCATCTGTAATCCCTATGGCTACACCTTC. Protein product: CASSICNPYGYTF.

This clone was recorded once. V is TRBV25-1 and J is TRBJ1-4; 7 bases are a match to TRBD1. Trimming at V came to 6 bases and at J to 6 bases, leaving 7 bases not matched to a gene. This CDR3 has 14 residues. Germline loops: CDR1 MGHDK, CDR2 SYGVNS. For the CDR3, the DNA is TGTGCCAGCAGGAGGGACAGCGGACATGAAAAACTGTTTTTT. Its protein product is CASRRDSGHEKLFF.

The chain carries TRBV5-1 and TRBJ2-4; 7 bases map to TRBD2. The CDR3 has 14 amino acids. The V gene end was trimmed by 4 bases and the J gene end by 3 bases; junction bases not matched to a gene: 4. Looked up from germline, CDR1 is SGHRS and CDR2 is YFSETQ. CDR3 coding DNA: TGCGCCAGCAGCCGAGGGGAGGGCAAAAACATTCAGTACTTC. This translates into CASSRGEGKNIQYF.

This sequence joins TRBV9 and TRBJ1-6; D may be TRBD1 (5 bases). V was cut by 4 bases and J by 8 bases, with 22 bases left in between. The length of the CDR3 is 17 residues. Per germline, CDR1 SGDLS and CDR2 YYNGEE. CDR3 DNA: TGTGCCAGCAGCCCCCACGGTTTGTGGGGCTCGGATTCACCCCTCCACTTT. It encodes CASSPHGLWGSDSPLHF.

V usage is TRBV2 and J usage is TRBJ1-2; D perhaps matches TRBD1 (5 bases). V was trimmed by 2 bases and J by 3 bases, leaving 13 bases between them. This CDR3 is built from 15 residues. Per the germline V gene, CDR1 is SNHLY and CDR2 is FYNNEI. The chain's CDR3 is CASSEQGLDYYGYTF. CDR3 sequence (DNA): TGTGCCAGCAGTGAACAGGGTTTAGATTACTATGGCTACACCTTC. The whole variable domain, filled in from reference TRBV2 and TRBJ1-2, reads EPEVTQTPSHQVTQMGQEVILRCVPISNHLYFYWYRQILGQKVEFLVSFYNNEISEKSEIFDDQFSVERPDGSNFTLKIRSTKLEDSAMYFCASSEQGLDYYGYTFGSGTRLTVV.

A few counts support this clone. The chain employs TRBV11-2 and TRBJ1-3; TRBD1 matches at 8 bases. CDR1 SGHAT and CDR2 FQNNGV come from the germline V gene. The V segment lost 4 bases and the J segment 6 bases; nucleotides outside the gene matches: 14. The CDR3 has 17 amino acids. The chain's CDR3 is CASSYRTGQGESNTIYF. The CDR3 DNA is TGTGCCAGCAGCTACCGCACAGGACAGGGAGAATCAAACACCATATATTTT.

The chain uses TRBV29-1 and TRBJ2-3; D call uncertain. The CDR3 is 11 amino acids. Germline CDR1 and CDR2: SQVTM and ANQGSEA. Trimming shortened V by 3 bases and J by 4 bases, and 5 bases separated the two germline ends. CDR3 sequence: CSVDEADTQYF. The CDR3 nucleotides are TGCAGCGTTGACGAGGCAGATACGCAGTATTTT.

V is TRBV25-1 and J is TRBJ2-1, with TRBD1 as a possible D gene (6 bases). Trimming took 6 bases from V and 7 from J, leaving 19 bases between them. Per the germline V gene, CDR1 is MGHDK and CDR2 is SYGVNS. This CDR3 comprises 15 residues. CDR3 region: CASSPAPSGENEQFF. As DNA, the CDR3 is TGTGCCAGCAGCCCAGCTCCATCAGGGGAAAATGAGCAGTTCTTC.

This clone was detected only once. The chain employs TRBV6-2 or TRBV6-3 and TRBJ1-2; D is perhaps TRBD1 (5 bases). This CDR3 is built from 14 residues. Germline V gives CDR1 MNHEY, CDR2 SVGEGT. V was trimmed by 5 bases and J by 0 bases, leaving 10 bases between them. CDR3 residues: CASSQTAPNYGYTF. Written as DNA, the CDR3 is TGTGCCAGCAGTCAGACAGCACCTAACTATGGCTACACCTTC.

The V gene is TRBV2, the J gene TRBJ1-3, with D uncertain. Germline V CDR1 and CDR2: SNHLY, FYNNEI. The germline V and J ends were trimmed by 5 bases and 4 bases, with 18 bases remaining between them. This CDR3 spans 16 amino acids. CDR3 nucleotides: TGTGCCAGCAGTATCCTCCCGGTTGACACGGGAAACACCATATATTTT. This codes for CASSILPVDTGNTIYF.

The chain joins TRBV7-9 to TRBJ2-7, with D possibly TRBD1 on 6 matching bases. The ends were cut back, 6 bases at V and 2 bases at J, with 14 bases in the middle. Germline V lookup: CDR1 SEHNR, CDR2 FQNEAQ (reference sequence). CDR3 size: 14 residues. The CDR3 spells CASSPIRTAYEQYF. CDR3 DNA sequence: TGTGCCAGCAGTCCCATCCGGACAGCCTACGAGCAGTACTTC.

The V gene is TRBV27, the J gene TRBJ2-1; D unclear. The CDR3 runs to 11 residues. The germline CDR1 and CDR2 sequences are MNHEY and SMNVEV (reference sequence). V shed 5 bases and J shed 7 bases, with 6 bases lying between them. The CDR3, as DNA: TGTGCCAGCAGTATTAGAAATGAGCAGTTCTTC. Translated, it gives CASSIRNEQFF.

The table lists this clone with a few counts. This chain joins TRBV7-9 and TRBJ1-5, with 11 bases lining up with TRBD1. The V segment lost 3 bases and the J segment 6 bases; nucleotides outside the gene matches: 4. CDR3 length equals 15 residues. The V gene's germline CDR1 is SEHNR and CDR2 FQNEAQ (reference sequence). CDR3 nucleotide sequence: TGTGCCAGCAGCTTGGGACAGGGGGACTCTCAGCCCCAGCATTTT. Its translation is CASSLGQGDSQPQHF.

J is TRBJ1-5 and V is TRBV7-2; 7 bases fit TRBD1. Trimming at V came to 3 bases and at J to 7 bases, leaving 6 bases not matched to a gene. The CDR3 is made up of 14 amino acids. The germline gives CDR1 SGHTA, CDR2 FQGNSA. The CDR3 bases are TGTGCCAGCAGCTTCCGACAGGGTGGACAGCCCCAGCATTTT. Its translation: CASSFRQGGQPQHF.

The chain has TRBV11-2 and TRBJ1-2, with a weak D call TRBD1 (6 bases). The CDR3 has 15 residues. Trimming pared 1 base from V and 4 bases from J, leaving 13 bases between. In germline, CDR1 is SGHAT, CDR2 FQNNGV. CDR3 nucleotides: TGTGCCAGCAGCTTAGGGCCCGGGACACTCTATGGCTACACCTTC. Encoded protein: CASSLGPGTLYGYTF.

The genes are TRBV9 and TRBJ1-6, with TRBD1 identical over 9 bases. The length of the CDR3 is 15 residues. Germline V lookup: CDR1 SGDLS, CDR2 YYNGEE. V dropped 0 bases and J dropped 7; count of bases not matched to a gene: 2. The CDR3 DNA reads as TGTGCCAGCAGCGTAGACAGGGGGCAGAATTCACCCCTCCACTTT. This gives the protein CASSVDRGQNSPLHF.

This clone was seen a handful of times. The rearrangement uses TRBV4-2 and TRBJ2-2; possibly TRBD1 for D (6 bases). Germline CDR1 and CDR2: LGHNA and YNFKEQ. CDR3 length: 15 amino acids. Trimming left V 2 bases short and J 6 bases short, with 13 bases between. The DNA of the CDR3 is TGTGCCAGCAGCCAATGGGGGCAGGCCCCCGGGGAGCTGTTTTTT. This sequence encodes CASSQWGQAPGELFF.

This clone occurred a few times. This sequence joins TRBV7-3 and TRBJ2-2; D perhaps matches TRBD1 (6 bases). Germline CDR1 reads SGHTA; CDR2 reads FQGTGA. The V end lost 5 bases, the J end lost 6 bases, and 13 bases lay between the germline ends. The CDR3 sequence is 14 residues long. The CDR3 region is CASSTGSRAGELFF. The DNA for the CDR3 is TGTGCCAGCAGCACAGGGAGTCGGGCCGGGGAGCTGTTTTTT.

The J gene is TRBJ2-2, the V gene TRBV6-5; TRBD1 agrees at 7 bases. Unmatched junction bases numbered 6, after V lost 6 bases and J lost 2 bases. The germline V gene encodes CDR1 MNHEY and CDR2 SVGAGI. The CDR3 spans 15 residues. The CDR3 bases are TGTGCCAGCAGCCCCGGGACAGTCAACACCGGGGAGCTGTTTTTT. Residues: CASSPGTVNTGELFF.